Below are 23 T cell receptor beta chains sequenced from a single sample in a study of T cells in Graves' hyperthyroidism and ophthalmopathy. TCR beta CDR3 region amplification was performed from RNA transcripts. The HTBI primer set served for first-round RT-PCR of the TCR CDR3. TCRdb fed the multiplex PCR reads into MiXCR, producing one record per CDR3 protein. The sample holds about half a million distinct CDR3 sequences, under 25% seen once. The specimen sequenced was blood. All receptors come from a woman in her sixties or seventies with Graves' ophthalmopathy.

The chain recombines TRBV11-2 with TRBJ2-7; 9 nucleotides match TRBD1. The V and J ends lost 1 base and 3 bases, in that order; junction bases with no gene match: 4. This CDR3 contains 15 residues. Germline V gene lookup returns CDR1 SGHAT and CDR2 FQNNGV. CDR3 coding DNA: TGTGCCAGCAGCTTAGGGAGACAGGGGGGCTACGAGCAGTACTTC. Translation: CASSLGRQGGYEQYF.

This clonotype showed up many times. V usage is TRBV28 and J usage is TRBJ1-5; tentatively, D is TRBD1 (6 bases). V lost 2 bases, J lost 3 bases, and 17 bases lay in between. The CDR3 totals 17 residues. From germline, CDR1 is MDHEN and CDR2 SYDVKM. For the CDR3, the DNA is TGTGCCAGCAGTTTAATGGGGGGCTTAGGGCCCAATCAGCCCCAGCATTTT. It is translated as CASSLMGGLGPNQPQHF.

V and J are TRBV6-1 and TRBJ1-1; D not certain. Trimming stripped 6 bases from V and 1 base from J, with 9 bases between. In germline, CDR1 is MNHNS, CDR2 SASEGT. The CDR3 spans 13 residues. CDR3 amino acids: CASRRHKNTEAFF. The CDR3 nucleotides are TGTGCCAGCAGGAGGCATAAGAACACTGAAGCTTTCTTT.

The CDR3 loop reads CASSQTSGSVNEQFF. The CDR3 DNA is TGCGCCAGCAGCCAGACCAGCGGGAGTGTCAATGAGCAGTTCTTC. The V and J genes are TRBV4-3 and TRBJ2-1, with 8 nucleotides matching TRBD2. V was pared by 3 bases and J by 6 bases, with 7 bases of the junction left unmatched. This CDR3 contains 15 residues. Looked up from germline, CDR1 is LGHNA and CDR2 is YSLEER.

J is TRBJ2-3 and V is TRBV12-3 or TRBV12-4; 14 bases are shared with TRBD2. The CDR3 loop spans 18 amino acids. After removal of 2 bases from V and 4 bases from J, the junction contained 8 bases not matched to a gene. In DNA form, the CDR3 reads TGTGCCAGCAGTTTAAGGACTAGCGGGAGGAGGGCCCCAGATACGCAGTATTTT. Amino acid sequence: CASSLRTSGRRAPDTQYF.

At least ten counts were recorded for this clonotype. The rearrangement joins TRBV6-2 or TRBV6-3 to TRBJ1-1; TRBD1 aligns across 8 bases. The CDR3 has 14 residues. V dropped 4 bases and J dropped 3; count of bases not matched to a gene: 4. Germline CDR1 and CDR2: MNHEY and SVGEGT. As DNA, the CDR3 is TGTGCCAGCAGTTCGGACAGGGCGGACACTGAAGCTTTCTTT. Protein sequence: CASSSDRADTEAFF.

This clonotype was detected only once. This chain links TRBV10-3 with TRBJ2-1, with D possibly being TRBD1 (6 bases). The germline V gene encodes CDR1 ENHRY and CDR2 SYGVKD. CDR3 length equals 13 residues. Trimming removed 6 bases at V and 2 bases at J, with 8 bases between. CDR3 in amino acids: CAIRTGPYNEQFF. Here the CDR3 DNA reads TGTGCCATCAGGACAGGCCCCTACAATGAGCAGTTCTTC.

The genes are TRBV5-6 and TRBJ2-7; maybe TRBD1 (6 bases). The CDR3 is made up of 13 amino acids. Germline V gene sequence: CDR1 SGHDT, CDR2 YYEEEE. Trimming left V 4 bases short and J 3 bases short, with 11 bases between. The DNA for the CDR3 is TGTGCCAGCAGCCCACTACAGGGCTACGAGCAGTACTTC. Its protein product is CASSPLQGYEQYF.

Ten or more counts support this clonotype. This sequence joins TRBV3-1 and TRBJ2-5; D is possibly TRBD2 (5 bases). V shed 8 bases and J shed 6 bases, with 13 bases lying between them. Germline V CDR1 and CDR2: LGHDT, YNNKEL (reference sequence). The CDR3 sequence is 12 residues long. The CDR3 sequence: CASSTGGQTQYF. CDR3 bases: TGTGCCAGCTCCACGGGCGGGCAGACCCAGTACTTC.

This clonotype showed up just a few times. This sequence joins TRBV10-3 and TRBJ1-1, with 8 bases that match TRBD1. CDR3 length: 17 amino acids. Germline V gene data show CDR1 as ENHRY and CDR2 as SYGVKD. V was clipped by 6 bases and J by 0 bases; unmatched bases: 12. This CDR3 reads CAIRSAGTGAMNTEAFF. DNA of the CDR3: TGTGCCATCAGGTCGGCCGGGACAGGCGCTATGAACACTGAAGCTTTCTTT.

This clonotype was recorded a few times. The rearrangement links TRBV11-2 to TRBJ2-4, with 8 bases matching TRBD2. With V trimmed by 5 bases and J by 0 bases, 9 bases remained unmatched. There are 17 residues in the CDR3. Per germline, CDR1 SGHAT and CDR2 FQNNGV. The CDR3 loop is CASSRRGDPVAKNIQYF. The CDR3 coding sequence is TGTGCCAGCAGCCGGCGGGGGGACCCAGTAGCCAAAAACATTCAGTACTTC. Variable domain in full (rest from reference TRBV11-2 and TRBJ2-4): EAGVAQSPRYKIIEKRQSVAFWCNPISGHATLYWYQQILGQGPKLLIQFQNNGVVDDSQLPKDRFSAERLKGVDSTLKIQPAKLEDSAVYLCASSRRGDPVAKNIQYFGAGTRLSVL.

The CDR3 DNA reads as TGTGCCAGCAGCGTTTCGGGACAGGGCGGGGGAAACACCATATATTTT. Translating it yields CASSVSGQGGGNTIYF. The chain combines TRBV9 with TRBJ1-3; 9 positions agree with TRBD1. After removal of 2 bases from V and 4 bases from J, the junction contained 7 bases not matched to a gene. Germline V lookup: CDR1 SGDLS, CDR2 YYNGEE. This CDR3 comprises 16 residues.

This clonotype has a count of ten or more. The chain couples TRBV2 to TRBJ1-5; 8 bases align to TRBD1. V trimming: 6 bases; J trimming: 1 base; junction bases outside the gene matches: 5. CDR1 SNHLY and CDR2 FYNNEI come from the germline V gene. The CDR3 length is 15 residues. For the CDR3, the DNA is TGTGCCAGCAGCGACAGGGGTGGAAGCAATCAGCCCCAGCATTTT. Translated, it gives CASSDRGGSNQPQHF.

This clonotype showed up many times. The CDR3 loop is CASSTSTGVGYGYTF. The CDR3 DNA is TGTGCCAGCAGCACCTCGACAGGGGTTGGCTATGGCTACACCTTC. V usage is TRBV7-2 and J usage is TRBJ1-2; 8 nucleotides agree with TRBD1. V dropped 5 bases and J dropped 4; count of bases not matched to a gene: 9. Germline CDR1 is SGHTA and CDR2 is FQGNSA. This CDR3 spans 15 amino acids.

This clonotype was seen at least ten times. The rearrangement joins TRBV6-2 or TRBV6-3 to TRBJ1-1, with D maybe TRBD1 (6 bases). The length of the CDR3 is 12 residues. Germline V gene sequence: CDR1 MNHEY, CDR2 SVGEGT. Between the trimmed V and J ends, which lost 7 bases and 7 bases, there was a span of 13 bases. The CDR3 reads CASKKGTSEAFF. DNA for the CDR3: TGTGCCAGCAAGAAGGGGACAAGTGAAGCTTTCTTT.

The gene calls are TRBV7-6 and TRBJ2-2; the D gene is possibly TRBD2 (5 bases). The CDR3 runs 17 residues. Germline lookup yields CDR1 SGHVS and CDR2 FNYEAQ. V was cut by 4 bases and J by 2 bases, with 17 bases left in between. CDR3 DNA sequence: TGTGCCAGCAGCTCCCGACTCCCGGGATTTAACACCGGGGAGCTGTTTTTT. Translation gives CASSSRLPGFNTGELFF.

Regarding this clonotype: One end of the junction fails to match germline, which may point to a read error. The V gene is TRBV5-4, the J gene TRBJ2-1; D uncertain. CDR3 length equals 14 residues. Germline V gives CDR1 SGHNT, CDR2 YYREEE (reference sequence). In nucleotides, the CDR3 is TGTGCCAGCAGCTTGGAGGTCTCGAACAATCAGCAGTTCTTC. Its protein product is CASSLEVSNNQQFF.

The sample holds many counts of this clonotype. This chain uses TRBV12-3 or TRBV12-4 with TRBJ2-3; no reliable D call. Trimming removed 7 bases from V and 4 bases from J, with 12 bases in between. This CDR3 is built from 13 residues. The CDR3 DNA sequence: TGTGCCAGCATCATTTCAGGTTCAGATACGCAGTATTTT. This sequence encodes CASIISGSDTQYF.

V usage is TRBV7-9 and J usage is TRBJ2-6; D not resolved. The CDR3 runs 15 residues. V dropped 5 bases and J dropped 2 bases, with 10 bases sitting between them. Germline-derived CDR1 and CDR2 are SEHNR and FQNEAQ (reference sequence). The CDR3: CASSPPAAGANVLTF. The CDR3 DNA is TGTGCCAGCAGCCCCCCGGCAGCTGGGGCCAACGTCCTGACTTTC.

The gene calls are TRBV11-2 and TRBJ2-2; no reliable D call. The CDR3 has 15 residues. Trimming shortened V by 2 bases and J by 1 base, and 8 bases separated the two germline ends. Germline assignment: CDR1 SGHAT and CDR2 FQNNGV. CDR3 DNA sequence: TGTGCCAGCAGCTTACGGGCTCGGAACACCGGGGAGCTGTTTTTT. Protein product: CASSLRARNTGELFF.

There are many counts of this clonotype. The V gene is TRBV28, the J gene TRBJ2-1; the D is unclear. The germline gives CDR1 MDHEN, CDR2 SYDVKM. V lost 5 bases and J 7 bases, leaving 24 bases between the germline ends. This CDR3 spans 17 amino acids. CDR3 in amino acids: CASSLNYGRSMANEQFF. The CDR3 nucleotides read TGTGCCAGCAGTCTCAACTATGGGCGGTCTATGGCGAATGAGCAGTTCTTC.

The table lists this clonotype with many counts. CDR3 sequence (DNA): TGTGCCAGCAATAAGGGGGCATTATGGACTGAAGCTTTCTTT. As protein: CASNKGALWTEAFF. This chain links TRBV2 with TRBJ1-1; 7 bases are a match to TRBD1. V trimming: 7 bases; J trimming: 5 bases; junction bases outside the gene matches: 10. The CDR3 extends over 14 amino acids. Germline V gene data show CDR1 as SNHLY and CDR2 as FYNNEI.

This clonotype turned up a few times. The chain recombines TRBV24-1 with TRBJ1-1; 7 nucleotides match TRBD1. V dropped 6 bases and J dropped 0; count of bases not matched to a gene: 12. The CDR3 has 17 amino acids. In germline, CDR1 is KGHDR, CDR2 SFDVKD. The DNA of the CDR3 is TGTGCCACCAGTCTGAGGGGGCTAAACGTTATGAACACTGAAGCTTTCTTT. This codes for CATSLRGLNVMNTEAFF.